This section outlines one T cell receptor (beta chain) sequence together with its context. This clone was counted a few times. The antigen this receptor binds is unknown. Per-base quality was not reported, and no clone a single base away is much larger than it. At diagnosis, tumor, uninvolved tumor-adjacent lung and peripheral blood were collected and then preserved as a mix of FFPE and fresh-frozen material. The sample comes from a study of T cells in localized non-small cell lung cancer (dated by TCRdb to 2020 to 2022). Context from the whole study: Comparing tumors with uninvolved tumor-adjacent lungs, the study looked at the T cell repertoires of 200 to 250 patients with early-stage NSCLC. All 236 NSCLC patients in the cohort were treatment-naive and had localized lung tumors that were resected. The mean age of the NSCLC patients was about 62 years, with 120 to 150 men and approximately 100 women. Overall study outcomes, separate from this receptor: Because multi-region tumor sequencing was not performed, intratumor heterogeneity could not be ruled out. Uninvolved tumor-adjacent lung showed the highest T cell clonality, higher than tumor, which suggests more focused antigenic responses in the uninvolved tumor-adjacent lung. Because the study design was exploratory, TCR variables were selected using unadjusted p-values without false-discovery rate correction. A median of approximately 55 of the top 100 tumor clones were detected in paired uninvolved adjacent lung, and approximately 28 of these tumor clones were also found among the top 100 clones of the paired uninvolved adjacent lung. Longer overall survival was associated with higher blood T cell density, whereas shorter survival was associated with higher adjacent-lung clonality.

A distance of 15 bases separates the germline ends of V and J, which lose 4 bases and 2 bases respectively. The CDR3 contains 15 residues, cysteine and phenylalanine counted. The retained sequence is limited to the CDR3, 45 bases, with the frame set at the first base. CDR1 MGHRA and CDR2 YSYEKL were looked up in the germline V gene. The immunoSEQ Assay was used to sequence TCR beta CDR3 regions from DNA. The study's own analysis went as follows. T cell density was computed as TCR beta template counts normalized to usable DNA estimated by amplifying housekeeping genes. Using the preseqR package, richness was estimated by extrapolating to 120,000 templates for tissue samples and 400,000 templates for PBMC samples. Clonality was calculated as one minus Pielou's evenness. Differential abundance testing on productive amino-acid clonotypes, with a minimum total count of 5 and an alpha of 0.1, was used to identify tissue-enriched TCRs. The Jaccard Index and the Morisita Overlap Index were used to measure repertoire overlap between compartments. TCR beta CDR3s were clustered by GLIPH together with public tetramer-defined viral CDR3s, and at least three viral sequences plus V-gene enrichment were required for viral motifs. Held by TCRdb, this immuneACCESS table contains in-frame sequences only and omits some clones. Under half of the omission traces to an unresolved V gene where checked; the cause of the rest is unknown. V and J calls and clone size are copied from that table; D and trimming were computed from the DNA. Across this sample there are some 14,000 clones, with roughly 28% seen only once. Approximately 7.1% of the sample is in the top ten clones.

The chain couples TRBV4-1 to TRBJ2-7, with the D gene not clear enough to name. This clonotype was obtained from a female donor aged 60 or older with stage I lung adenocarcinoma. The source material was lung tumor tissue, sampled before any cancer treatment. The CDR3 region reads CASSPLIYGTYEQYF. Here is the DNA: TGCGCCAGCAGCCCCTTGATCTACGGAACCTACGAGCAGTACTTC.